The 17 T cell receptor beta chains in this list originate from one sample, sequenced in a study of vaccination and CD4 T cells after COVID-19. Which antigens these TCRs recognize remains unknown. This sample's treatment: approximately nine-day PBMC culture with coronavirus spike peptide pools or control peptides (ViraFEST assay). The Oncomine TCR Beta short-read assay was applied to DNA of cultured CD4+ T cells. Using its own MiXCR run on the PCR reads, TCRdb lists one record per CDR3 protein. This sample has under 8,000 distinct CDR3 sequences; 50% to 75% occur once, and the top ten carry around a third. Sequencing was done on a sample of CD4+ T cells from blood, cultured in vitro. These receptors all come from a human donor who had recovered from COVID-19.

J is TRBJ2-5 and V is TRBV6-1, with 7 bases aligning to TRBD1. The germline V gene has CDR1 MNHNS and CDR2 SASEGT. The CDR3 consists of 15 residues. J gave up 0 bases and V 5 bases, and 6 bases lay outside the gene matches. In nucleotides, the CDR3 is TGTGCCAGCAGTAACCCACAGGGGAACCAAGAGACCCAGTACTTC. It specifies CASSNPQGNQETQYF.

The rearrangement links TRBV7-9 to TRBJ2-5; the match to TRBD2 covers 7 bases. J gave up 4 bases and V 3 bases, and 8 bases lay outside the gene matches. This CDR3 comprises 15 residues. Germline CDR1 is SEHNR and CDR2 is FQNEAQ (reference sequence). The CDR3 coding sequence is TGTGCCAGCAGCTTGCCAGTACTAGCGTCAGAGACCCAGTACTTC. Amino acids: CASSLPVLASETQYF.

The gene calls are TRBV15 and TRBJ2-1; a possible D gene is TRBD2 (6 bases). Per germline, CDR1 LNHNV and CDR2 YYDKDF (reference sequence). V gave up 5 bases and J gave up 0 bases, with 23 bases separating them. This CDR3 is 19 amino acids long. CDR3: CATSWMGIADRSSYNEQFF. The CDR3, as DNA: TGTGCCACCAGCTGGATGGGGATAGCGGACCGTAGCTCCTACAATGAGCAGTTCTTC.

The chain links TRBV29-1 to TRBJ1-1; D call uncertain. Germline-derived CDR1 and CDR2 are SQVTM and ANQGSEA. CDR3 length equals 12 residues. V was trimmed by 4 bases and J by 1 base, leaving 7 bases between them. In DNA, the CDR3 is TGCAGCGTTGCCCTAAGGAACACTGAAGCTTTCTTT. Its protein product is CSVALRNTEAFF.

The V and J genes are TRBV6-1 and TRBJ2-3; no clear D. Germline V lookup: CDR1 MNHNS, CDR2 SASEGT. This CDR3 spans 14 amino acids. V was trimmed by 7 bases and J by 1 base, leaving 12 bases between them. The CDR3 reads CASTERTRTDTQYF. The CDR3 nucleotides are TGTGCCAGCACCGAACGAACGCGCACAGATACGCAGTATTTT.

CDR3 residues: CAWSATGRSNQPQHF. The CDR3 nucleotides are TGTGCCTGGAGTGCTACGGGGCGTAGCAATCAGCCCCAGCATTTT. The genes are TRBV30 and TRBJ1-5; a possible D gene is TRBD1 (5 bases). There are 15 residues in the CDR3. Germline CDR1 and CDR2: GTSNPN and SVGIG (reference sequence). V was cut by 1 base and J by 0 bases, with 10 bases left in between. Drawing the rest from reference TRBV30 and TRBJ1-5, the complete variable domain is SQTIHQWPATLVQPVGSPLSLECTVEGTSNPNLYWYRQAAGRGLQLLFYSVGIGQISSEVPQNLSASRPQDRQFILSSKKLLLSDSGFYLCAWSATGRSNQPQHFGDGTRLSIL.

The CDR3 reads CSLPRTGVYTEAFF. The CDR3 region has the DNA TGCAGTCTCCCCCGGACAGGGGTCTACACTGAAGCTTTCTTT. The rearrangement joins TRBV20-1 to TRBJ1-1, with TRBD1 identical over 9 bases. Per the germline V gene, CDR1 is DFQATT and CDR2 is SNEGSKA (reference sequence). The CDR3 is made up of 14 amino acids. Trimming took 8 bases from V and 3 from J; bases not matched to a gene: 10.

CDR3 amino acids: CASSLFPGGELFF. The CDR3 DNA sequence: TGTGCCAGCAGCTTATTCCCCGGCGGGGAGCTGTTTTTT. The chain is built from TRBV7-8 and TRBJ2-2; D not resolved. Germline V lookup: CDR1 SGHVS, CDR2 FQNEAQ. Trimming cost V 2 bases and J 7 bases, with 8 bases left between them. The CDR3 runs to 13 residues.

J is TRBJ1-2 and V is TRBV2, with D perhaps TRBD1 (5 bases). The CDR3 is 10 residues long. Germline loops: CDR1 SNHLY, CDR2 FYNNEI. V was cut by 10 bases and J by 5 bases, with 8 bases left in between. In DNA form, the CDR3 reads TGTGCCAAACGGGGGTATGGCTACACCTTC. Protein product: CAKRGYGYTF. The full variable domain, in which reference TRBV2 and TRBJ1-2 provide the parts outside the CDR3, is EPEVTQTPSHQVTQMGQEVILRCVPISNHLYFYWYRQILGQKVEFLVSFYNNEISEKSEIFDDQFSVERPDGSNFTLKIRSTKLEDSAMYFCAKRGYGYTFGSGTRLTVV.

This clonotype was observed once. CDR3 protein: CASRDRATSGNTIYF. The CDR3 nucleotides are TGTGCCAGCAGGGACCGGGCTACCTCTGGAAACACCATATATTTT. The chain combines TRBV6-1 with TRBJ1-3; D remains unclear. CDR3 size: 15 residues. Germline CDR1 is MNHNS and CDR2 is SASEGT. The V end lost 6 bases, the J end lost 0 bases, and 12 bases lay between the germline ends.

This clonotype showed up just once. The V and J genes are TRBV7-2 and TRBJ2-1; a weak D match, TRBD2 (5 bases). CDR1 is SGHTA, CDR2 FQGNSA, per germline. Trimming stripped 10 bases from V and 2 bases from J, with 12 bases between. There are 13 residues in the CDR3. CDR3 protein: CATRASTYNEQFF. CDR3 in DNA: TGTGCCACTAGGGCTAGCACCTACAATGAGCAGTTCTTC.

The rearrangement joins TRBV20-1 to TRBJ1-1; 8 positions match TRBD1. Losses at the gene ends were 1 base for V and 1 base for J; bases not matched to a gene: 2. The CDR3 length is 14 residues. From germline, CDR1 is DFQATT and CDR2 SNEGSKA (reference sequence). Here the CDR3 reads CSARGGTGNTEAFF. In DNA form, the CDR3 reads TGCAGTGCTAGAGGGGGGACAGGGAACACTGAAGCTTTCTTT.

The chain recombines TRBV5-4 with TRBJ1-6; a possible D gene is TRBD1 (5 bases). Germline V gene data show CDR1 as SGHNT and CDR2 as YYREEE (reference sequence). The length of the CDR3 is 16 residues. V lost 4 bases, J lost 0 bases, and 11 bases lay in between. DNA for the CDR3: TGTGCCAGCAGCCCCGACAGCCTCTCCTATAATTCACCCCTCCACTTT. This codes for CASSPDSLSYNSPLHF.

In its sample, this clonotype was seen a few times. V gene TRBV19 combines with J gene TRBJ1-5; possibly TRBD1 for D (5 bases). The CDR3 covers 15 residues. Per germline, CDR1 LNHDA and CDR2 SQIVND (reference sequence). V lost 0 bases and J 2 bases, leaving 8 bases between the germline ends. The CDR3 region is CASSIDRAGNQPQHF. CDR3 bases: TGTGCCAGTAGTATAGACAGGGCCGGCAATCAGCCCCAGCATTTT.

This clonotype was counted a single time. This chain joins TRBV6-1 and TRBJ2-3; tentatively, D is TRBD2 (5 bases). V was clipped by 6 bases and J by 12 bases, with 16 bases between them. Germline V CDR1 and CDR2: MNHNS, SASEGT. This CDR3 has 12 residues. This chain's CDR3 is CASRIDWTEQYF. The CDR3 DNA is TGTGCCAGCAGGATTGACTGGACTGAACAGTATTTT.

The J gene is TRBJ2-2, the V gene TRBV19, with unresolved D. This CDR3 has 16 amino acids. Germline CDR1 reads LNHDA; CDR2 reads SQIVND (reference sequence). V gave up 4 bases and J gave up 1 base, with 13 bases separating them. The CDR3 DNA reads TGTGCCAGTAGTAATCTTCTTCAGGTGAACACCGGGGAGCTGTTTTTT. It codes for CASSNLLQVNTGELFF.

This clonotype occurred a few times. This chain joins TRBV7-2 and TRBJ2-4, with 9 bases identical to TRBD2. The length of the CDR3 is 15 residues. Trimming at V came to 4 bases and at J to 8 bases, leaving 9 bases not matched to a gene. Germline V lookup: CDR1 SGHTA, CDR2 FQGNSA. The CDR3 loop reads CASSSRLAERHIQYF. DNA for the CDR3: TGTGCCAGCAGCTCAAGACTAGCGGAAAGGCACATTCAGTACTTC.